The source of this T cell receptor (beta chain) is a study of cytomegalovirus exposure and HLA in healthy donors. The PCR was carried out with 60 Vbeta primers and 13 Jbeta primers. Only in-frame clones appear in the TCRdb table, and some are missing; sequencing was by immunoSEQ multiplex PCR. Among fewer than 200,000 clones, roughly 80% were seen once, and the ten largest hold around 10%. This CDR3 is built from 12 residues. Trimming took off 3 bases at V and 7 bases at J, with 9 bases between the two ends. Germline V gives CDR1 MDHEN, CDR2 SYDVKM. This clone appeared a single time. Specimen: PBMCs. This clonotype was obtained from a man aged 50-60 years in good health and CMV-seropositive. The chain has TRBV28 and TRBJ1-2; D unresolved. CDR3 in DNA: TGTGCCAGCAGTTTGGTGGGGAGTGGCTACACCTTC. Residues: CASSLVGSGYTF.